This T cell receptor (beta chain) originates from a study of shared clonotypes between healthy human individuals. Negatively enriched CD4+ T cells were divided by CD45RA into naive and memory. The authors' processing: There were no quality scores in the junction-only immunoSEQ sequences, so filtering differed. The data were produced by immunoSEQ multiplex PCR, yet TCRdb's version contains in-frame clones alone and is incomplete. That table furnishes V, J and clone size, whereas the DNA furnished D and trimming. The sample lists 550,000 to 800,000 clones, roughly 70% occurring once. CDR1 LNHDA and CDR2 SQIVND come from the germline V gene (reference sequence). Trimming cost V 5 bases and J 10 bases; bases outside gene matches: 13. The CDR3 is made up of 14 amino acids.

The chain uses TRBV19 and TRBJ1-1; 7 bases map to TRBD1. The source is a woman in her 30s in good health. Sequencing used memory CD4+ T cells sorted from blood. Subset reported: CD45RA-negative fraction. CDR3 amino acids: CASSSPQGLLGAFF. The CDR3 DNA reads TGTGCCAGTAGTTCTCCACAGGGGCTTCTTGGAGCTTTCTTT.